These 20 T cell receptor beta chains came from one sample sequenced in a study of identical twins. TCRdb recomputed calls from the 5' RACE reads with MiXCR, one row per CDR3 protein. The table lists hundreds of thousands of distinct CDR3 sequences, roughly 6% of them singletons. Sequenced: naive T cells sorted from blood. The source is a man aged 18 to 29 in good health.

In nucleotides, the CDR3 is TGCAGTGCTAGGCCGGTTAACGGGAGGGACATCTACGAGCAGTACTTC. This codes for CSARPVNGRDIYEQYF. V is TRBV20-1 and J is TRBJ2-7; 8 nucleotides match TRBD2. The CDR3 consists of 16 residues. V lost 3 bases to trimming and J lost 3 bases; unmatched junction nucleotides: 13. The germline CDR1 and CDR2 sequences are DFQATT and SNEGSKA (reference sequence).

This clonotype was observed many times. This rearrangement joins TRBV5-1 to TRBJ2-5; 15 bases line up with TRBD2. Germline CDR1 SGHRS, CDR2 YFSETQ. This CDR3 has 15 amino acids. With 4 bases clipped from V and 5 bases from J, the junction kept 3 bases outside the gene matches. CDR3 amino acids: CASSIGTSGRETQYF. Here the CDR3 DNA reads TGCGCCAGCAGCATCGGGACTAGCGGGAGGGAGACCCAGTACTTC.

In this sample, this clonotype turned up many times. This sequence joins TRBV7-8 and TRBJ2-1; D not resolved. The CDR3 has 14 residues. Germline lookup yields CDR1 SGHVS and CDR2 FQNEAQ. V gave up 5 bases and J gave up 8 bases, with 16 bases separating them. CDR3 amino acids: CASSEGSMGHEQFF. The CDR3 region has the DNA TGTGCCAGCAGCGAAGGTAGTATGGGCCATGAGCAGTTCTTC.

This clonotype was seen at least ten times. The chain employs TRBV5-1 and TRBJ2-7, with 8 nucleotides matching TRBD1. The J segment lost 4 bases and the V segment lost 4 bases, leaving 16 bases of the junction unmatched. This CDR3 spans 17 amino acids. Germline CDR1 is SGHRS and CDR2 is YFSETQ. The CDR3 DNA reads TGCGCCAGCAGCCCAAACGTAACAGGGGGAAGAATATACGAGCAGTACTTC. It translates to CASSPNVTGGRIYEQYF.

This clonotype has only a few counts. This chain joins TRBV5-6 and TRBJ1-1; 10 bases agree with TRBD1. This CDR3 spans 16 amino acids. The trim removed 4 bases at V and 0 bases at J, leaving 6 bases unmatched. Looked up from germline, CDR1 is SGHDT and CDR2 is YYEEEE. CDR3 sequence: CASSAGTGAMNTEAFF. The CDR3 DNA reads TGTGCCAGCAGCGCCGGGACAGGGGCGATGAACACTGAAGCTTTCTTT.

Ten or more counts support this clonotype. The CDR3 coding sequence is TGTGCCAGCAGTTTTAATGCGGTCGATGAGCAGTTCTTC. The encoded protein is CASSFNAVDEQFF. The J gene is TRBJ2-1, the V gene TRBV12-3 or TRBV12-4; D gene unclear. CDR3 length: 13 amino acids. Deletions cut 3 bases from V and 8 bases from J, with 11 bases between.

This clonotype was observed a handful of times. This chain joins TRBV20-1 and TRBJ2-1; a possible D gene is TRBD1 (6 bases). This CDR3 region has 13 residues. Germline lookup yields CDR1 DFQATT and CDR2 SNEGSKA (reference sequence). Deletions cut 5 bases from V and 2 bases from J, with 10 bases between. The CDR3 DNA sequence: TGCAGTGCTCCCGACAGGACCTACAATGAGCAGTTCTTC. It yields the protein CSAPDRTYNEQFF.

This clonotype was seen ten or more times. V is TRBV20-1 and J is TRBJ2-1, with D uncertain. The CDR3 is 11 amino acids. Germline V CDR1 and CDR2: DFQATT, SNEGSKA (reference sequence). The chain's CDR3 is CSVPRDYETFF. In nucleotides, the CDR3 is TGCAGCGTACCGAGAGATTATGAGACGTTCTTC.

In this sample, this clonotype turned up many times. The chain combines TRBV15 with TRBJ2-1; 10 positions match TRBD2. With 3 bases clipped from V and 4 bases from J, the junction kept 9 bases outside the gene matches. This CDR3 has 17 amino acids. Germline V gene data show CDR1 as LNHNV and CDR2 as YYDKDF (reference sequence). Written as DNA, the CDR3 is TGTGCCACCAGCAGGGCGGTGGGAGCGGGAGGGTACAATGAGCAGTTCTTC. Its protein is CATSRAVGAGGYNEQFF.

The V call is TRBV18, the J call TRBJ2-3; D possibly corresponds to TRBD2 (5 bases). With 3 bases removed from V and 4 bases from J, the gap between germline ends came to 11 bases. The CDR3 loop spans 14 amino acids. Per the germline V gene, CDR1 is KGHSH and CDR2 is LQKENI. Here the CDR3 DNA reads TGTGCCAGCTCACCCAGCGGTGTTTCAGATACGCAGTATTTT. Its protein product is CASSPSGVSDTQYF. Together with reference TRBV18 and TRBJ2-3, the CDR3 gives the full variable domain: NAGVMQNPRHLVRRRGQEARLRCSPMKGHSHVYWYRQLPEEGLKFMVYLQKENIIDESGMPKERFSAEFPKEGPSILRIQQVVRGDSAAYFCASSPSGVSDTQYFGPGTRLTVL.

In this sample, this clonotype turned up many times. The V and J genes are TRBV7-6 and TRBJ1-5, with D tentatively TRBD1 (5 bases). V shed 5 bases and J shed 6 bases, with 11 bases lying between them. The CDR3 length is 13 residues. CDR1 SGHVS and CDR2 FNYEAQ come from the germline V gene. CDR3 loop: CASSPQGPQPQHF. CDR3 nucleotides: TGTGCCAGCAGCCCCCAGGGACCTCAGCCCCAGCATTTT.

This clonotype was counted between two and nine times. The J gene is TRBJ2-5, the V gene TRBV7-8; D unclear. Trimming removed 5 bases from V and 2 bases from J, with 9 bases in between. The germline V gene has CDR1 SGHVS and CDR2 FQNEAQ. The CDR3 covers 13 residues. The CDR3 loop is CASSRGEQETQYF. DNA for the CDR3: TGTGCCAGCAGCCGCGGCGAACAAGAGACCCAGTACTTC.

The table lists this clonotype with many counts. The chain recombines TRBV12-3 or TRBV12-4 with TRBJ2-6, with TRBD1 matching over 7 bases. Losses at the gene ends were 6 bases for V and 4 bases for J; bases not matched to a gene: 9. The CDR3 runs to 16 residues. The CDR3 coding sequence is TGTGCCAGCAGCATAATAACAGGGGCCGGGGCCAACGTCCTGACTTTC. The encoded protein is CASSIITGAGANVLTF.

The chain couples TRBV5-5 to TRBJ2-1, with 7 bases that match TRBD1. Trimming cost V 0 bases and J 1 base; bases outside gene matches: 7. The germline V gene encodes CDR1 SGHKS and CDR2 YYEKEE (reference sequence). The CDR3 has 17 amino acids. CDR3 DNA sequence: TGTGCCAGCAGCTTGGAAGGGTTGACAGGGTCCTACAATGAGCAGTTCTTC. Protein product: CASSLEGLTGSYNEQFF.

J is TRBJ1-2 and V is TRBV4-1; D gene uncertain. Germline values: CDR1 MGHRA, CDR2 YSYEKL. With 0 bases removed from V and 1 base from J, the gap between germline ends came to 9 bases. CDR3 length: 15 amino acids. The CDR3 region is CASSQENTINYGYTF. As DNA, the CDR3 is TGCGCCAGCAGCCAAGAAAATACTATTAACTATGGCTACACCTTC.

The rearrangement uses TRBV3-1 and TRBJ2-1; 7 nucleotides match TRBD2. Trimming cost V 0 bases and J 0 bases; bases outside gene matches: 5. The CDR3 consists of 17 residues. Germline values: CDR1 LGHDT, CDR2 YNNKEL (reference sequence). In DNA, the CDR3 is TGTGCCAGCAGCCAAGACGGGGGGTCCCCCTCCTACAATGAGCAGTTCTTC. This sequence encodes CASSQDGGSPSYNEQFF.

This clonotype appeared many times. V gene TRBV12-3 or TRBV12-4 combines with J gene TRBJ2-3; D remains ambiguous. CDR3 size: 14 residues. The germline V and J ends were trimmed by 6 bases and 7 bases, with 17 bases remaining between them. CDR3 protein: CASSSSWSANTQYF. In DNA, the CDR3 is TGTGCCAGCAGCTCGAGCTGGTCGGCCAATACGCAGTATTTT.

Many counts were recorded for this clonotype. At one of its ends the junction is not consistent with the germline gene, which may arise from a read error. V is TRBV7-2 and J is TRBJ2-5; 10 positions match TRBD1. Germline CDR1 reads SGHTA; CDR2 reads FQGNSA. This CDR3 spans 14 amino acids. In DNA, the CDR3 is TGTGCCAGCAGCCACGACAGGGGGCAAGGGACCCAGTACTTC. Translation gives CASSHDRGQGTQYF. Looking up the rest from reference TRBV7-2 and TRBJ2-5 gives the full variable domain: GAGVSQSPSNKVTEKGKDVELRCDPISGHTALYWYRQSLGQGLEFLIYFQGNSAPDKSGLPSDRFSAERTGGSVSTLTIQRTQQEDSAVYLCASSHDRGQGTQYFGPGTRLLVL.

A note on this clonotype: This CDR3 is missing its conserved last phenylalanine or tryptophan, likely due to a read error. The CDR3 loop is CASSLQVENTEAFC. In DNA form, the CDR3 reads TGCGCCAGCAGCTTACAGGTCGAGAACACTGAAGCTTTCTGT. The chain links TRBV5-1 to TRBJ1-1, with D possibly being TRBD1 (5 bases). From germline, CDR1 is SGHRS and CDR2 YFSETQ. The CDR3 length is 14 residues. V lost 2 bases and J lost 1, with 9 bases in between.

The chain combines TRBV14 with TRBJ2-7, with D uncertain. From germline, CDR1 is SGHDN and CDR2 FVKESK. This CDR3 is built from 13 residues. V was pared by 4 bases and J by 7 bases, with 14 bases between. The CDR3 bases are TGTGCCAGCAGCCTAAACCTAATACGGGAGCAGTACTTC. Residues: CASSLNLIREQYF.